Here is one T cell receptor (beta chain) with its context. The length of the CDR3 is 16 residues. Germline CDR1 SGHRS, CDR2 YFSETQ. V lost 4 bases, J lost 6 bases, and 13 bases stayed unmatched. This sample was included in a study of shared clonotypes between healthy human individuals. Produced via immunoSEQ multiplex PCR; TCRdb's table is partial and in-frame only. The table includes some 2.4 million clones, more than 85% detected once. All donors qualified as healthy HIV-negative adults and had experienced no recent acute infections or vaccinations. Partitioning of CD4+ cells yielded a CD45RA+ naive subset and a CD45RA-negative memory subset.

This chain links TRBV5-1 with TRBJ2-3; 8 nucleotides match TRBD1. The source is a man aged 18 to 29 in good health. Some clones in this sample may be carry-over from other donors' samples. The sequencing sample was made of naive CD4+ T cells from PBMCs. Indicated subset: CD45RA+ positively selected. The CDR3 DNA sequence: TGCGCCAGCAGCCCCCCTAGGCAGGGGGCTGCCGATACGCAGTATTTT. It specifies CASSPPRQGAADTQYF.